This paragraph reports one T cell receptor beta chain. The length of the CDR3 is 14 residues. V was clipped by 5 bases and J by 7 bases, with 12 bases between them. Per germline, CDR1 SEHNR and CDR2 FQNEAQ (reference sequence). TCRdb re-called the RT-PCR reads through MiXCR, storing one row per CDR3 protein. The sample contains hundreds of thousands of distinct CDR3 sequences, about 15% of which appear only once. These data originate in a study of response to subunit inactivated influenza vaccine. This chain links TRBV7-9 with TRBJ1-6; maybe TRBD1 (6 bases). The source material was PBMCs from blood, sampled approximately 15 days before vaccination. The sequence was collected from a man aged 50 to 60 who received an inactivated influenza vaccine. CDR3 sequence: CASSAGQTNSPLHF. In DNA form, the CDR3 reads TGTGCCAGCAGCGCCGGACAGACCAATTCACCCCTCCACTTT.